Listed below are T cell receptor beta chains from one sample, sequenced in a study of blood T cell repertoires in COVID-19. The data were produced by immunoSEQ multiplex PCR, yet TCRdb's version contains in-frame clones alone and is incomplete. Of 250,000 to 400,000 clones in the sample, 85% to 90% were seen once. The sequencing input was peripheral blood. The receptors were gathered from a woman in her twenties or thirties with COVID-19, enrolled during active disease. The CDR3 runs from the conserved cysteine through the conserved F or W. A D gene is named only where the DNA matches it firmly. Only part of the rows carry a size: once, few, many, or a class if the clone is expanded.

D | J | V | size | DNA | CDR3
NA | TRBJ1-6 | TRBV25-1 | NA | TGTGCCAGCAGACCTGATACTGAAGATTCACCCCTCCACTTT | CASRPDTEDSPLHF
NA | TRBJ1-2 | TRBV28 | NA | TGTGCCAGCAGTTTGGAGGACAGTGTTTATGGCTACACCTTC | CASSLEDSVYGYTF
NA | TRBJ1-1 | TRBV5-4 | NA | TGTGCCAGCAGCTTGGAGGTCAGCTTAAGGGGTGTGAACACTGAAGCTTTCTTT | CASSLEVSLRGVNTEAFF
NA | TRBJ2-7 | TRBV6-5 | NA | TGTGCCAGCAGTTCCCAGGGACTCGAGCAGTACTTC | CASSSQGLEQYF
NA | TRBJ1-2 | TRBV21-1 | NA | TGTGCCAGCAGCAAAGTCAGGGGCAACTATGGCTACACCTTC | CASSKVRGNYGYTF
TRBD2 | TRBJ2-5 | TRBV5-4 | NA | TGTGCCAGCAGCTTGCGAGCGGGAGGGTGGTACTTC | CASSLRAGGWYF
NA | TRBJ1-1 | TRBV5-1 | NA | TGCGCCAGCAGTAGGGACATTTCCGAGAACACTGAAGCTTTCTTT | CASSRDISENTEAFF
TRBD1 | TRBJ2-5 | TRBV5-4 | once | TGTGCCAGCACCCTGGGACAGCCAGGTCAAGAGACCCAGTACTTC | CASTLGQPGQETQYF
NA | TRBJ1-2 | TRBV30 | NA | TGTGCCTGGAATTCGGGTGATTATGGCTACACCTTC | CAWNSGDYGYTF
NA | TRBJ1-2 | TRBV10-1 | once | TGCGCCAGCAGTGTCACACCGTCAGGCCGCCGGACCTTC | CASSVTPSGRRTF
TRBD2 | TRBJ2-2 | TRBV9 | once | TGTGCCAGCAGCGTAGTTGGAGGGCTAGCGGGAGGCTACACCGGGGAGCTGTTTTTT | CASSVVGGLAGGYTGELFF
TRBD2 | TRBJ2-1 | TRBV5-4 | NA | TGTGCCAGCAGCTTGGTACCTGAGACTAGCGGCTACAATGAGCAGTTCTTC | CASSLVPETSGYNEQFF
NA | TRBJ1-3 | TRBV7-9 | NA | TGTGCCAGCAGCTTTACAGTCTCTGGAAACACCATATATTTT | CASSFTVSGNTIYF
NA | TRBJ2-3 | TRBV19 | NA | TGTGCCAGTAGTCCACTCCGACAGACCACAGATACGCAGTATTTT | CASSPLRQTTDTQYF
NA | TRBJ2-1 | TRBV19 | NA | TGTGCCAGTAGTATAGGACAGTTTGAGCAGTTCTTC | CASSIGQFEQFF
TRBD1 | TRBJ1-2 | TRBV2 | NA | TGTGCCAGCATGCGAACCGGGACAGGGGTGACCTCCTATGGCTACACCTTC | CASMRTGTGVTSYGYTF
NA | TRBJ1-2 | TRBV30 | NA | TGTGCCTGGAGTGTACTAACGAGGGTAGGCTACACCTTC | CAWSVLTRVGYTF
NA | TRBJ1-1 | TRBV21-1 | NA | TGTGCCAGCAGCGGCAGGGTTAGGAGCACTGAAGCTTTCTTT | CASSGRVRSTEAFF
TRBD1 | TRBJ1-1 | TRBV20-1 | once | TGCAGTGCTGAGAAGGGACAGAAAGCTTTCTTT | CSAEKGQKAFF
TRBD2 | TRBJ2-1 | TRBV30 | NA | TGTGCCTGGAGTTTCCCTAGCGGGGATCCCAAAAGCTCCTACAATGAGCAGTTCTTC | CAWSFPSGDPKSSYNEQFF
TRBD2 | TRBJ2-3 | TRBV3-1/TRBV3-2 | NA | TGTGCCAGCAGCCAAGGTATAGCGGGAGGGAGCACAGATACGCAGTATTTT | CASSQGIAGGSTDTQYF
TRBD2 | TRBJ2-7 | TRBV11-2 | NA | TGTGCCAGCAGCTCTTGGACTAGCGTGGAACGGCAGTACTTC | CASSSWTSVERQYF
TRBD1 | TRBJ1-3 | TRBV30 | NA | TGTGCCTGGAGTGCCCTGGACAGGGCGAGGGAAGACACCATATATTTT | CAWSALDRAREDTIYF
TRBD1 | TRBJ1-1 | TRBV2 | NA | TGTGCCAGCAGGAACGGACAGGGTGTGGCTGAAGCTTTCTTT | CASRNGQGVAEAFF
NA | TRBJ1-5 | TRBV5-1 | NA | TGCGCCAGCAGCTTGGACATTAATCAGCCCCAGCATTTT | CASSLDINQPQHF
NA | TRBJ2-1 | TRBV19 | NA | TGTGCCAGTAGTATTCCCCCAGGGGTTAGCGCTACTACTGGAAATGAGCAGTTCTTC | CASSIPPGVSATTGNEQFF
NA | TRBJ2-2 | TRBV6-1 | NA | TGTGCCAGCAGTCCGTCTATGAACACCGGGGAGCTGTTTTTT | CASSPSMNTGELFF
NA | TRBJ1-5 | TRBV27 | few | TGTGCCAGCAGCCCCCTAAAAGAGGCTTGGTCCCAGGGGAATCAGCCCCAGCATTTT | CASSPLKEAWSQGNQPQHF
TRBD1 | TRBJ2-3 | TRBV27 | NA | TGTGCCAGCAGTTTTCGGGACAGAATAACAGATACGCAGTATTTT | CASSFRDRITDTQYF
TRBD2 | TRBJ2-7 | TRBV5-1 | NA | TGCGCCAGCAAGGCTGCGGGAGTAGACTACGAGCAGTACTTC | CASKAAGVDYEQYF
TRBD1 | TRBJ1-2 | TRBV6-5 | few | TGTGCCAGCAGCCCAAGACAGGGCGAATTAGGAGGCTACACCTTC | CASSPRQGELGGYTF
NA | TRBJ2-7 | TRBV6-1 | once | TGTGCCAGCAGTGAAGTTGTAGGGGGTGGCTACGAGCAGTACTTC | CASSEVVGGGYEQYF
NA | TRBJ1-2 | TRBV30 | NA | TGTGCCTGGAGTCCTACAGGGACCTATGGCTACACCTTC | CAWSPTGTYGYTF
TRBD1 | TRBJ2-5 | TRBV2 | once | TGTGCCAGCAGTAGGGACAGCCAAGAGACCCAGTACTTC | CASSRDSQETQYF
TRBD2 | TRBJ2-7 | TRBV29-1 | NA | TGCAGCGTTAGGGAGGGTACCGAGCAGTACTTC | CSVREGTEQYF